The rows below give T cell receptor beta chains drawn from one sample of a study of PD-1 blockade in classical Hodgkin lymphoma. Generated by immunoSEQ multiplex PCR, the TCRdb table keeps only in-frame clones and is missing some. The data show under 110,000 clones, roughly 89% seen once. Sequencing was performed on peripheral blood mononuclear cells (PBMCs), taken before the second cycle of nivolumab. The receptors derive from a human donor with classical Hodgkin lymphoma. Both conserved end residues are part of each CDR3. A D gene is named only where the DNA matches it firmly. Size values are once, few and many counts, or a class for expanded clones, and some rows have none.

j_call: TRBJ1-4
clone_size: .
d_call: .
v_call: TRBV7-6
cdr3_aa: CASSLEGAISNEKLFF
cdr3_nt: TGTGCCAGCAGCTTAGAAGGGGCTATAAGTAATGAAAAACTGTTTTTT

j_call: TRBJ2-5
clone_size: .
d_call: TRBD2
v_call: TRBV19
cdr3_aa: CASSKTSGRQETQYF
cdr3_nt: TGTGCCAGTAGTAAAACTAGCGGGCGGCAAGAGACCCAGTACTTC

j_call: TRBJ2-1
clone_size: .
d_call: TRBD1
v_call: TRBV30
cdr3_aa: CAWTGQGYNEQFF
cdr3_nt: TGTGCCTGGACGGGACAGGGTTACAATGAGCAGTTCTTC

j_call: TRBJ1-1
clone_size: .
d_call: .
v_call: TRBV29-1
cdr3_aa: CSAGGSFEGEAFF
cdr3_nt: TGCAGTGCGGGTGGGAGTTTCGAGGGGGAAGCTTTCTTT

j_call: TRBJ1-2
clone_size: .
d_call: .
v_call: TRBV19
cdr3_aa: CASNRMAASNYGYTF
cdr3_nt: TGTGCCAGTAATAGAATGGCCGCTTCTAACTATGGCTACACCTTC

j_call: TRBJ2-2
clone_size: .
d_call: .
v_call: TRBV5-4
cdr3_aa: CASSLAGPNTGELFF
cdr3_nt: TGTGCCAGCAGCTTGGCAGGTCCGAACACCGGGGAGCTGTTTTTT

j_call: TRBJ2-6
clone_size: once
d_call: .
v_call: TRBV27
cdr3_aa: CASSLFVASGANVLTF
cdr3_nt: TGTGCCAGCAGTTTATTTGTGGCCTCTGGGGCCAACGTCCTGACTTTC

j_call: TRBJ2-5
clone_size: .
d_call: TRBD2
v_call: TRBV11-3
cdr3_aa: CASSLGTSGEETQYF
cdr3_nt: TGTGCCAGCAGCTTAGGGACTAGCGGGGAAGAGACCCAGTACTTC

j_call: TRBJ1-5
clone_size: .
d_call: .
v_call: TRBV4-2
cdr3_aa: CASSNEPNQPQHF
cdr3_nt: TGTGCCAGCAGCAACGAACCGAATCAGCCCCAGCATTTT

j_call: TRBJ2-7
clone_size: .
d_call: .
v_call: TRBV15
cdr3_aa: CATSRPRFSHEQYF
cdr3_nt: TGTGCCACCAGCAGACCCCGGTTCAGTCACGAGCAGTACTTC

j_call: TRBJ2-1
clone_size: .
d_call: .
v_call: TRBV7-6
cdr3_aa: CASSLASEQFF
cdr3_nt: TGTGCCAGCAGCTTAGCTTCCGAGCAGTTCTTC

j_call: TRBJ1-3
clone_size: .
d_call: .
v_call: TRBV9
cdr3_aa: CASSVPSSGNTIYF
cdr3_nt: TGTGCCAGCAGCGTTCCGAGCTCTGGAAACACCATATATTTT

j_call: TRBJ2-1
clone_size: .
d_call: TRBD2
v_call: TRBV9
cdr3_aa: CASSVSPSGGSYNEQFF
cdr3_nt: TGTGCCAGCAGCGTAAGCCCTAGCGGGGGCTCTTACAATGAGCAGTTCTTC

j_call: TRBJ1-6
clone_size: .
d_call: TRBD1
v_call: TRBV2
cdr3_aa: CASSSHPGTAYNSPLHF
cdr3_nt: TGTGCCAGCAGTTCGCACCCCGGGACAGCCTATAATTCACCCCTCCACTTT

j_call: TRBJ2-7
clone_size: .
d_call: TRBD1
v_call: TRBV7-2
cdr3_aa: CASGLGQGYEQYF
cdr3_nt: TGTGCCAGCGGACTGGGACAGGGTTACGAGCAGTACTTC

j_call: TRBJ1-2
clone_size: few
d_call: TRBD1
v_call: TRBV28
cdr3_aa: CASSPTDRSYGYTF
cdr3_nt: TGTGCCAGCAGTCCAACGGACAGGTCCTATGGCTACACCTTC

j_call: TRBJ2-7
clone_size: .
d_call: .
v_call: TRBV7-9
cdr3_aa: CASSSGHYEQYF
cdr3_nt: TGTGCCAGCAGCTCGGGACACTACGAGCAGTACTTC

j_call: TRBJ2-5
clone_size: once
d_call: .
v_call: TRBV11-3
cdr3_aa: CASSLGPRAQYF
cdr3_nt: TGTGCCAGCAGCTTGGGCCCGAGGGCCCAGTACTTC

j_call: TRBJ1-1
clone_size: .
d_call: .
v_call: TRBV6-5
cdr3_aa: CASSYSRGENTEAFF
cdr3_nt: TGTGCCAGCAGTTACTCCAGAGGAGAGAACACTGAAGCTTTCTTT

j_call: TRBJ2-3
clone_size: .
d_call: .
v_call: TRBV2
cdr3_aa: CASSVIQGGDTQYF
cdr3_nt: TGTGCCAGCAGTGTAATACAGGGTGGAGATACGCAGTATTTT

j_call: TRBJ1-2
clone_size: few
d_call: TRBD1
v_call: TRBV4-2
cdr3_aa: CASSQAHARTGASGARGYTF
cdr3_nt: TGTGCCAGCAGCCAGGCTCACGCTCGGACAGGGGCTTCTGGGGCGAGAGGCTACACCTTC

j_call: TRBJ2-7
clone_size: once
d_call: .
v_call: TRBV11-3
cdr3_aa: CASSSGRWSEQYF
cdr3_nt: TGTGCCAGCAGCTCGGGACGTTGGTCCGAGCAGTACTTC

j_call: TRBJ1-5
clone_size: .
d_call: .
v_call: TRBV6-1
cdr3_aa: CASIGPGYQPQHF
cdr3_nt: TGTGCCAGCATCGGTCCGGGATATCAGCCCCAGCATTTT

j_call: TRBJ2-1
clone_size: .
d_call: .
v_call: TRBV11-2
cdr3_aa: CASRPLLSYNEQFF
cdr3_nt: TGTGCCAGCAGACCCCTACTCTCCTACAATGAGCAGTTCTTC

j_call: TRBJ2-7
clone_size: .
d_call: TRBD1
v_call: TRBV15
cdr3_aa: CATSRDLLGRDRGYEQYF
cdr3_nt: TGTGCCACCAGCAGAGATCTCCTGGGACGGGACAGGGGCTACGAGCAGTACTTC

j_call: TRBJ2-3
clone_size: .
d_call: .
v_call: TRBV29-1
cdr3_aa: CSGRDRRRTDTQYF
cdr3_nt: TGCAGCGGCCGGGACCGAAGGCGCACAGATACGCAGTATTTT

j_call: TRBJ2-5
clone_size: .
d_call: TRBD2
v_call: TRBV5-1
cdr3_aa: CASSLGYRGGSRETQYF
cdr3_nt: TGCGCCAGCAGCTTGGGGTATCGGGGGGGCTCGCGAGAGACCCAGTACTTC